Listed here are 2 T cell receptor beta chains from one sample, sequenced in a study of control samples from healthy donors and cancer patients. Using immunoSEQ multiplex PCR, the repertoire was profiled, and TCRdb retains in-frame clones only, with some absent. The sample yields about 46,000 clones, 88% seen once. The sample was PBMCs. The source of these receptors is a man aged 50 to 59 with head and neck cancer.

The rearrangement links TRBV14 to TRBJ1-2, with a tentative D call TRBD1 (5 bases). CDR3 length equals 15 residues. The V gene's germline CDR1 is SGHDN and CDR2 FVKESK. Trimming cost V 4 bases and J 0 bases, with 12 bases left between them. CDR3 sequence: CASSLDSFANYGYTF. CDR3 nucleotide sequence: TGTGCCAGCAGCCTCGACAGTTTCGCTAACTATGGCTACACCTTC.

This sequence joins TRBV7-6 and TRBJ2-7, with 9 positions matching TRBD1. This CDR3 spans 17 amino acids. The trim removed 5 bases at V and 5 bases at J, leaving 16 bases unmatched. Germline loops: CDR1 SGHVS, CDR2 FNYEAQ. In DNA, the CDR3 is TGTGCCAGCAGCCCAAGCTTTCCCGGGACAGGGAGGGACGAGCAGTACTTC. Residues: CASSPSFPGTGRDEQYF.